One and the same sample provided the 31 T cell receptor beta chains below, sequenced in a study of CD8+CD57+ T cells in acquired aplastic anemia. Profiling of TCR beta VDJ combinations and CDR3 sequences used genomic DNA as template. Via MiXCR, TCRdb re-called the reads, giving one row per CDR3 protein. Of about 180,000 distinct CDR3 sequences detected, 50% to 65% appear once; the ten largest clones hold 40% to 50%. Individuals selected for sequencing had exhibited CD8+CD57+ cell expansion on flow cytometry. The sequenced sample consisted of sorted CD4+, CD8+, or CD8+CD57+ T cells (not recorded which) from PBMCs. The receptors originated from a human donor with aplastic anemia.

This rearrangement joins TRBV2 to TRBJ2-3, with TRBD1 identical over 8 bases. Germline V gene lookup returns CDR1 SNHLY and CDR2 FYNNEI. The CDR3 runs to 16 residues. J lost 2 bases, V lost 6 bases, and 10 bases had no gene match. CDR3 amino acids: CASSQDRGLVTDTQYF. The CDR3 DNA follows: TGTGCCAGCAGCCAAGACAGGGGATTGGTCACAGATACGCAGTATTTT. The complete variable domain, with remaining parts taken from reference TRBV2 and TRBJ2-3, reads EPEVTQTPSHQVTQMGQEVILRCVPISNHLYFYWYRQILGQKVEFLVSFYNNEISEKSEIFDDQFSVERPDGSNFTLKIRSTKLEDSAMYFCASSQDRGLVTDTQYFGPGTRLTVL.

This sequence joins TRBV24-1 and TRBJ2-4; 7 bases are a match to TRBD1. The germline CDR1 and CDR2 sequences are KGHDR and SFDVKD. V was clipped by 3 bases and J by 2 bases; unmatched bases: 6. The CDR3 extends over 16 amino acids. The CDR3 spells CATSDGRGSTKNIQYF. CDR3 nucleotide sequence: TGTGCCACCAGTGATGGCAGGGGGTCGACCAAAAACATTCAGTACTTC.

V usage is TRBV9 and J usage is TRBJ2-3; D ambiguous. This CDR3 spans 15 amino acids. The germline V gene has CDR1 SGDLS and CDR2 YYNGEE. V lost 5 bases to trimming and J lost 2 bases, with 15 bases between them. The CDR3 coding sequence is TGTGCCAGCAGTGACGGACCGTCAATCACAGATACGCAGTATTTT. Translated: CASSDGPSITDTQYF. The variable domain in full, completed from reference TRBV9 and TRBJ2-3, reads DSGVTQTPKHLITATGQRVTLRCSPRSGDLSVYWYQQSLDQGLQFLIQYYNGEERAKGNILERFSAQQFPDLHSELNLSSLELGDSALYFCASSDGPSITDTQYFGPGTRLTVL.

The rearrangement links TRBV7-9 to TRBJ2-2; D remains unclear. Germline CDR1 is SEHNR and CDR2 is FQNEAQ (reference sequence). Trimming stripped 4 bases from V and 1 base from J, with 4 bases between. The CDR3 is 13 residues long. CDR3 residues: CASSWGNTGELFF. CDR3 DNA: TGTGCCAGCAGCTGGGGGAACACCGGGGAGCTGTTTTTT.

V gene TRBV5-1 combines with J gene TRBJ2-7; D is possibly TRBD2 (7 bases). Trimming took 7 bases from V and 4 from J, leaving 21 bases between them. The CDR3 length is 15 residues. Germline V gene sequence: CDR1 SGHRS, CDR2 YFSETQ. The CDR3 DNA is TGCGCCAGCGCCTTCGTGGGGGGGGCGCTATACGAGCAGTACTTC. Its protein is CASAFVGGALYEQYF. Together with reference TRBV5-1 and TRBJ2-7, the CDR3 gives the full variable domain: KAGVTQTPRYLIKTRGQQVTLSCSPISGHRSVSWYQQTPGQGLQFLFEYFSETQRNKGNFPGRFSGRQFSNSRSEMNVSTLELGDSALYLCASAFVGGALYEQYFGPGTRLTVT.

There are many counts of this clonotype. The chain links TRBV29-1 to TRBJ1-1; D not resolved. Germline V CDR1 and CDR2: SQVTM, ANQGSEA. Between the trimmed V and J ends, which lost 4 bases and 0 bases, there was a span of 15 bases. The CDR3 is 15 residues long. For the CDR3, the DNA is TGCAGCGTTGGATTGGGAAAACCTTTGAACACTGAAGCTTTCTTT. This sequence encodes CSVGLGKPLNTEAFF. Drawing the rest from reference TRBV29-1 and TRBJ1-1, the complete variable domain is SAVISQKPSRDICQRGTSLTIQCQVDSQVTMMFWYRQQPGQSLTLIATANQGSEATYESGFVIDKFPISRPNLTFSTLTVSNMSPEDSSIYLCSVGLGKPLNTEAFFGQGTRLTVV.

Only one count was recorded for this clonotype. V gene TRBV2 combines with J gene TRBJ1-3; 10 bases are shared with TRBD1. The CDR3 extends over 13 amino acids. The ends lost 4 bases at V and 9 bases at J; junction bases unmatched: 3. Looked up from germline, CDR1 is SNHLY and CDR2 is FYNNEI. The CDR3: CASSAGQGRTIYF. The CDR3 nucleotides read TGTGCCAGCAGTGCGGGACAGGGGCGCACCATATATTTT.

This clonotype was seen many times. The J gene is TRBJ2-1, the V gene TRBV9, with 10 bases that match TRBD2. Germline-derived CDR1 and CDR2 are SGDLS and YYNGEE. The ends lost 1 base at V and 7 bases at J; junction bases unmatched: 11. The CDR3 has 17 residues. CDR3 amino acids: CASSVSVPGLAINEQFF. The CDR3 DNA sequence: TGTGCCAGCAGCGTATCCGTCCCGGGACTAGCGATAAATGAGCAGTTCTTC.

The genes are TRBV7-9 and TRBJ2-7, with D perhaps matching TRBD1 (6 bases). Trimming took off 3 bases at V and 4 bases at J, with 16 bases between the two ends. CDR3 length equals 15 residues. Germline assignment: CDR1 SEHNR and CDR2 FQNEAQ (reference sequence). The CDR3 DNA follows: TGTGCCAGCAGCTTCCTGGACAGTGACCTATACGAGCAGTACTTC. Translation: CASSFLDSDLYEQYF.

This rearrangement joins TRBV6-1 to TRBJ1-2, with D perhaps matching TRBD1 (5 bases). The germline CDR1 and CDR2 sequences are MNHNS and SASEGT. The CDR3 spans 12 residues. The ends were cut back, 5 bases at V and 8 bases at J, with 12 bases in the middle. The CDR3: CASSKGRQGYTF. The CDR3 DNA follows: TGTGCCAGCAGTAAGGGGAGACAGGGCTACACCTTC.

The CDR3 DNA sequence: TGTGCCAGCAGCTCCGACAGGGGCCTTGATCCCTACGAGCAGTACTTC. Residues: CASSSDRGLDPYEQYF. The chain combines TRBV7-2 with TRBJ2-7, with 8 bases identical to TRBD1. The trim removed 4 bases at V and 2 bases at J, leaving 10 bases unmatched. The CDR3 length is 16 residues. Germline V gene sequence: CDR1 SGHTA, CDR2 FQGNSA.

The DNA of the CDR3 is TGTGCCAGCAGCGTAGCTGGGAATCCGGCCGCCGGGGAGCTGTTTTTT. Its protein is CASSVAGNPAAGELFF. The chain carries TRBV9 and TRBJ2-2; no reliable D call. Trimming pared 0 bases from V and 6 bases from J, leaving 15 bases between. CDR3 length: 16 residues. Germline CDR1 and CDR2: SGDLS and YYNGEE. Filled out from reference TRBV9 and TRBJ2-2, the complete variable domain reads DSGVTQTPKHLITATGQRVTLRCSPRSGDLSVYWYQQSLDQGLQFLIQYYNGEERAKGNILERFSAQQFPDLHSELNLSSLELGDSALYFCASSVAGNPAAGELFFGEGSRLTVL.

V is TRBV7-2 and J is TRBJ2-3, with D perhaps assigned TRBD1 or TRBD2 (5 bases each). Germline-derived CDR1 and CDR2 are SGHTA and FQGNSA. The CDR3 totals 16 residues. V lost 5 bases to trimming and J lost 0 bases, with 15 bases between them. In DNA, the CDR3 is TGTGCCAGCAGCCTAGGGACCCATCAAAGCACAGATACGCAGTATTTT. Amino acid sequence: CASSLGTHQSTDTQYF.

This chain joins TRBV2 and TRBJ2-3, with a tentative D call TRBD1 (6 bases). With 8 bases removed from V and 4 bases from J, the gap between germline ends came to 10 bases. The germline V gene has CDR1 SNHLY and CDR2 FYNNEI. The CDR3 sequence is 12 residues long. The CDR3 sequence: CASYGGADTQYF. The CDR3 nucleotides are TGTGCCAGCTATGGGGGCGCAGATACGCAGTATTTT.

There are a few counts of this clonotype. The genes are TRBV7-9 and TRBJ2-5; possible D gene TRBD2, 6 bases. The CDR3 totals 15 residues. Between the trimmed V and J ends, which lost 5 bases and 5 bases, there was a span of 18 bases. Germline values: CDR1 SEHNR, CDR2 FQNEAQ (reference sequence). This CDR3 reads CASSAASGRLETQYF. DNA for the CDR3: TGTGCCAGCAGCGCAGCCAGCGGGCGGTTGGAGACCCAGTACTTC.

The J gene is TRBJ1-2, the V gene TRBV12-3 or TRBV12-4, with D maybe TRBD1 (6 bases). The CDR3 is made up of 15 amino acids. With 5 bases removed from V and 3 bases from J, the gap between germline ends came to 16 bases. This chain's CDR3 is CASSPTGKMDYGYTF. CDR3 DNA: TGTGCCAGCAGTCCGACAGGAAAAATGGACTATGGCTACACCTTC.

The chain is built from TRBV11-3 and TRBJ1-5; no clear D gene. V was clipped by 6 bases and J by 4 bases, with 10 bases between them. Germline assignment: CDR1 SGHNT and CDR2 YENEEA. The length of the CDR3 is 13 residues. CDR3 DNA: TGTGCCAGCAGTGAATGGATTAATCAGCCCCAGCATTTT. The encoded protein is CASSEWINQPQHF.

On this clonotype: It may be a read error: a sequence one base away is much more abundant. Given the absence of the conserved phenylalanine or tryptophan at the CDR3 end, a read error is likely. This chain joins TRBV4-1 and TRBJ2-2; TRBD1 matches at 11 bases. The CDR3 contains 17 residues. V was pared by 1 base and J by 5 bases, with 6 bases of the junction left unmatched. Looked up from germline, CDR1 is MGHRA and CDR2 is YSYEKL. The CDR3 sequence is CASSQGTGGAGTGELFS. The CDR3 DNA sequence: TGCGCCAGCAGCCAAGGGACAGGGGGCGCGGGGACCGGGGAGCTGTTTTCT.

The chain uses TRBV20-1 and TRBJ2-1; D possibly uses TRBD1 or TRBD2 (5 bases each). V was shortened by 6 bases and J by 2 bases, with 17 bases between the two germline ends. Germline V gene lookup returns CDR1 DFQATT and CDR2 SNEGSKA (reference sequence). The CDR3 sequence is 15 residues long. CDR3 in amino acids: CSATGHRGAYNEQFF. The CDR3 DNA follows: TGCAGTGCGACCGGGCACCGGGGCGCCTACAATGAGCAGTTCTTC.

The J gene is TRBJ2-5, the V gene TRBV7-9, with 7 bases fitting TRBD2. Germline V gene lookup returns CDR1 SEHNR and CDR2 FQNEAQ (reference sequence). The CDR3 extends over 15 amino acids. After removal of 0 bases from V and 3 bases from J, the junction contained 4 bases not matched to a gene. Here the CDR3 reads CASSLATGREETQYF. CDR3 nucleotide sequence: TGTGCCAGCAGCTTAGCCACGGGGAGGGAAGAGACCCAGTACTTC.

The chain recombines TRBV7-2 with TRBJ2-2; no reliable D call. Germline lookup yields CDR1 SGHTA and CDR2 FQGNSA. The CDR3 loop spans 15 amino acids. V lost 5 bases and J lost 0, with 10 bases in between. CDR3 DNA sequence: TGTGCCAGCAGCCCCGGGCTCACGAACACCGGGGAGCTGTTTTTT. Protein: CASSPGLTNTGELFF.

The chain is built from TRBV20-1 and TRBJ2-5, with D possibly being TRBD2 (6 bases). The V end lost 5 bases, the J end lost 5 bases, and 21 bases lay between the germline ends. Germline V CDR1 and CDR2: DFQATT, SNEGSKA (reference sequence). The length of the CDR3 is 15 residues. This CDR3 is CSAPLGTYHRETQYF. CDR3 sequence (DNA): TGCAGTGCTCCACTAGGGACTTACCACCGGGAGACCCAGTACTTC.

This clonotype was seen ten or more times. The gene calls are TRBV15 and TRBJ2-2; D may match TRBD1 or TRBD2 (6 bases each). The CDR3 spans 17 residues. Germline CDR1 and CDR2: LNHNV and YYDKDF (reference sequence). The V gene lost 0 bases and the J gene lost 4 bases, with 15 bases spanning the gap. CDR3 sequence (DNA): TGTGCCACCAGCAGAGATCGGGGGACACTCTCCACCGGGGAGCTGTTTTTT. Protein sequence: CATSRDRGTLSTGELFF.

Only one count was recorded for this clonotype. The V call is TRBV5-5, the J call TRBJ1-1, with D maybe TRBD1 (6 bases). The V end lost 1 base, the J end lost 1 base, and 11 bases lay between the germline ends. The CDR3 is 15 residues long. Germline values: CDR1 SGHKS, CDR2 YYEKEE (reference sequence). The CDR3 DNA reads as TGTGCCAGCAGCTTGATCGCACAGGGGAACACTGAAGCTTTCTTT. This codes for CASSLIAQGNTEAFF.

Here the CDR3 reads CASSSGRINQPQHF. CDR3 DNA: TGTGCCAGCAGCTCGGGACGGATAAATCAGCCCCAGCATTTT. The J gene is TRBJ1-5, the V gene TRBV5-7; TRBD1 might be the D (5 bases). TRBV5-7 carries the ORF label, with uncertain function. V gave up 3 bases and J gave up 4 bases, with 11 bases separating them. CDR3 size: 14 residues.

This clonotype appeared many times. J is TRBJ1-3 and V is TRBV20-1, with D possibly matching TRBD1 (6 bases). Germline CDR1 is DFQATT and CDR2 is SNEGSKA (reference sequence). The CDR3 runs to 16 residues. Trimming stripped 4 bases from V and 0 bases from J, with 16 bases between. The CDR3 DNA sequence: TGCAGTGCTACTCCGTGGTCAGGGGACTCTGGAAACACCATATATTTT. Protein: CSATPWSGDSGNTIYF.

The gene calls are TRBV7-9 and TRBJ1-3; unclear D gene. Per the germline V gene, CDR1 is SEHNR and CDR2 is FQNEAQ (reference sequence). CDR3 length: 13 residues. Trimming took 3 bases from V and 4 from J, leaving 7 bases between them. The DNA for the CDR3 is TGTGCCAGCAGCTTCGTCCTCGGAAACACCATATATTTT. Translated, it gives CASSFVLGNTIYF.

The chain combines TRBV5-1 with TRBJ2-6; possible D gene TRBD1, 6 bases. The V gene's germline CDR1 is SGHRS and CDR2 YFSETQ. The CDR3 totals 15 residues. V was cut by 3 bases and J by 2 bases, with 9 bases left in between. CDR3 coding DNA: TGCGCCAGCAGCTACTCAGGGGCTGGGGCCAACGTCCTGACTTTC. As protein: CASSYSGAGANVLTF.

The V and J genes are TRBV19 and TRBJ2-3; no definite D call. V dropped 4 bases and J dropped 2 bases, with 10 bases sitting between them. Germline V gives CDR1 LNHDA, CDR2 SQIVND (reference sequence). This CDR3 is built from 14 residues. CDR3 nucleotides: TGTGCCAGTAGTACACAGAGGTTCACAGATACGCAGTATTTT. Translated: CASSTQRFTDTQYF.

This chain links TRBV7-8 with TRBJ1-1; TRBD1 aligns across 7 bases. The CDR3 runs 17 residues. The J segment lost 3 bases and the V segment lost 2 bases, leaving 12 bases of the junction unmatched. Germline V CDR1 and CDR2: SGHVS, FQNEAQ. The CDR3 sequence: CASSLTAGGLADTEAFF. DNA of the CDR3: TGTGCCAGCAGCTTAACGGCAGGGGGATTGGCGGACACTGAAGCTTTCTTT. The complete variable domain, with remaining parts taken from reference TRBV7-8 and TRBJ1-1, reads GAGVSQSPRYKVAKRGQDVALRCDPISGHVSLFWYQQALGQGPEFLTYFQNEAQLDKSGLPSDRFFAERPEGSVSTLKIQRTQQEDSAVYLCASSLTAGGLADTEAFFGQGTRLTVV.

This clonotype was observed once. The chain has TRBV20-1 and TRBJ1-3; TRBD1 agrees at 7 bases. The CDR3 consists of 17 residues. The trim removed 0 bases at V and 0 bases at J, leaving 8 bases unmatched. Germline CDR1 DFQATT, CDR2 SNEGSKA (reference sequence). For the CDR3, the DNA is TGCAGTGCTAGAGAGGGCCTAGGGGGCGGCTCTGGAAACACCATATATTTT. Its translation is CSAREGLGGGSGNTIYF.